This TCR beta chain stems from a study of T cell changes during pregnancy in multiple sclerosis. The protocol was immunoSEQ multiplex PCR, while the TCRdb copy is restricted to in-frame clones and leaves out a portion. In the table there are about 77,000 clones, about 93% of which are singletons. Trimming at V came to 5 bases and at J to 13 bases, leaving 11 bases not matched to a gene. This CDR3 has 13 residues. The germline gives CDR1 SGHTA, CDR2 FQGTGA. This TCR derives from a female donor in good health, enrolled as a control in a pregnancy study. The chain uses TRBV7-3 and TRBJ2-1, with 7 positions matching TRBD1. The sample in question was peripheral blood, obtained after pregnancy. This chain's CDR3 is CASSTQQGLGQFF. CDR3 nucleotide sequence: TGTGCCAGCAGCACTCAACAGGGGCTTGGTCAGTTCTTC.